This section outlines one T cell receptor (beta chain) sequence together with its context. The antigen is undetermined. Measured with immunoSEQ multiplex PCR; TCRdb has only the in-frame clones, and not every one. The sample lists approximately 1.5 million clones; 95% to 99% were seen once. The source of the sample is a study of shared clonotypes between healthy human individuals. Study results and limitations: Researchers sampled blood only, noting tissue repertoires likely differ.

Sequencing used naive CD4+ T cells sorted from blood. Noted subset: CD45RA+ positively selected. The TCR comes from a man aged 25 to 40 in good health.

In DNA form, the CDR3 reads TGTGCCAGCAAACTAACAGCCGGGCCCCAGCATTTT. Translated, it gives CASKLTAGPQHF. The chain has TRBV6-6 and TRBJ1-5; no clear D gene. Germline CDR1 reads MNHNY; CDR2 reads SVGAGI (reference sequence). This CDR3 has 12 amino acids. The V end lost 7 bases, the J end lost 9 bases, and 13 bases lay between the germline ends.